Described below is a single TCR beta chain sequence and its context. The antigen is not known. The record originates from a study of post-analysis software for immune sequencing data. The TCR beta cDNA libraries contained unique molecular identifiers. T cells numbering about 0.85 to 11 million yielded roughly 0.5 million cDNA molecules. MiXCR, run by TCRdb on the PCR reads, gives a single entry per CDR3 protein. This table holds fewer than 850,000 distinct CDR3 sequences, roughly 46% found once. Study-wide points: Comparison of patients with controls showed a handful of TRBV segments more frequent in patients, TRBV5-6, TRBV5-1 and TRBV20-1 among them. Strong co-clustering by F measure was evident for samples that had been prepared in the same batch. Normalized Chao1 diversity was significantly lower in multiple sclerosis patients than in controls.

The ends were cut back, 4 bases at V and 6 bases at J, with 6 bases in the middle. The CDR3 spans 12 residues. Germline-derived CDR1 and CDR2 are SEHNR and FQNEAQ (reference sequence). Sequences were obtained from blood. This TCR was recovered from a girl between 10 and 17 years old with multiple sclerosis. This sequence joins TRBV7-9 and TRBJ2-2; D unclear. Here the CDR3 reads CASSSRPGELFF. Written as DNA, the CDR3 is TGTGCCAGCAGCTCTAGGCCCGGGGAGCTGTTTTTT.